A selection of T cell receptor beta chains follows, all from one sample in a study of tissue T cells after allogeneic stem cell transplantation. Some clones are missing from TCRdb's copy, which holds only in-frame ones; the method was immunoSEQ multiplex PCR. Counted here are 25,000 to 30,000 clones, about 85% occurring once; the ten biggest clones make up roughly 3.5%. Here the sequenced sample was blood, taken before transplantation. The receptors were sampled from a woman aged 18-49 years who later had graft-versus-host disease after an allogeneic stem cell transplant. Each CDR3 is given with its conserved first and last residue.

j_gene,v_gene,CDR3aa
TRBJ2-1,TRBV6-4,CASTPAPGTPYNEQFF
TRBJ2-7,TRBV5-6,CASSQTGSSYEQYF
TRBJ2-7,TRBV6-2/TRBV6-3,CASSYTGEQYF
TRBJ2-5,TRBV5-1,CASSLASGGQETQYF
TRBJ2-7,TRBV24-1,CATSDFLTYEQYF
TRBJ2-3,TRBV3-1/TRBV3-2,CASSQDVGALTDTQYF
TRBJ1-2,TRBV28,CASRSGTNNGYTF
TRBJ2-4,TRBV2,CASSEWQGNIQYF
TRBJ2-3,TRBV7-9,CASSSQGREVEDTQYF
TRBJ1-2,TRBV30,CAWISSNRGPNGYTF
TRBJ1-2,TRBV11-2,CASSSTSNPTGGKGGYTF
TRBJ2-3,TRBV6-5,CASTLGTDTQYF
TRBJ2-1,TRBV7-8,CASSSDPSLYNEQFF
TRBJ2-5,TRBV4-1,CASRLIAGEETQYF
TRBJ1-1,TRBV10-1,CASSDRPTGTEAFF
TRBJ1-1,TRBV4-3,CASSQVLRGLGTEAFF
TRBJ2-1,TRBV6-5,CASSYSILGYEQFF
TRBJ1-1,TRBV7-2,CASSFAGGDTEAFF
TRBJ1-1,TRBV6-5,CASSFPPTGPEAFF
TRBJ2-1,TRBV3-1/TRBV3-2,CASSTHTGLAGGREQFF
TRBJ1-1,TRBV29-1,CSVDRQGAAEAFF
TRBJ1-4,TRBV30,CAWALGQLDDEKLFF
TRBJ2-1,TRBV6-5,CATSVSWGANEQFF
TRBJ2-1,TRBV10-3,CAISESNEQFF
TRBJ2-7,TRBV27,CASFDASYEQYF
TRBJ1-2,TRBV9,CASSPRGDYGYTF
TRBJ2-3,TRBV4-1,CASSHPGTGGEDTQYF
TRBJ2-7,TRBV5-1,CASAGGALGGREQYF
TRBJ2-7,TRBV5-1,CASSSYLSSRPYEQYF
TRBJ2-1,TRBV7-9,CASSSRTASSYNEQFF
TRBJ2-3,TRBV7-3,CASSLLGETDTQYF
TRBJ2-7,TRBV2,CASSEAAYEQYF
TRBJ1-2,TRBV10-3,CAISDPPTENYGYTF
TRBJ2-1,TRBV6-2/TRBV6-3,CASSARTSGMDDEQFF
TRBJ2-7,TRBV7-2,CASTSVGAYEQYF
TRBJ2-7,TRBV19,CASSPGQGVGEQYF
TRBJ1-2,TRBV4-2,CASSQGGVGGYTF
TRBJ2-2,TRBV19,CATTAQFSSGELFF
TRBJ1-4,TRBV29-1,CSALTGGGKKLFF
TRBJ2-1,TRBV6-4,CASSDSTSGSNEQFF
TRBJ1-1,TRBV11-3,CASSLGSGAEAFF
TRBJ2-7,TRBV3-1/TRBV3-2,CASSQDRLAGVHEQYF
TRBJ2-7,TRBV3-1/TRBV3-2,CASSLRSAYEQYF
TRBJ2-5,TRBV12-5,CASGFSRGAGETQYF
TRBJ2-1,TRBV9,CASSVGSHNEQFF
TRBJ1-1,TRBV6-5,CASSWGKNTEAFF
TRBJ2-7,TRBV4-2,CASSQRTYLDRAYEQYF
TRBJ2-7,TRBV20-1,CSGGQKDEQYF
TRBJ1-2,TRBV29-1,CSVEDPVLYTNYGYTF
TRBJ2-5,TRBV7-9,CASSFGVSGKETQYF
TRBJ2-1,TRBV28,CASSSNLFPLAGVSRNEQFF
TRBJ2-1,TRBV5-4,CASSPGGDSVYNEQFF
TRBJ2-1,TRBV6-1,CASSEYSGGFGNEQFF
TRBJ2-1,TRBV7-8,CASSVLFRDRGGEQFF
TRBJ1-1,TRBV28,CASSSVYAEAFF
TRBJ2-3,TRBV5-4,CASSSSTRKSTDTQYF
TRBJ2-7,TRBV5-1,CASSLAGGDEQYF
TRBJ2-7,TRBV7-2,CASSSIFGGNYEQYF
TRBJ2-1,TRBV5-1,CASSRPGQQEDNEQFF
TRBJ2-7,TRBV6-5,CASSSKNRRPYEQYF